This T cell receptor beta chain was obtained from a study of blood T cell repertoires in COVID-19. Study at large: COVID-19 samples from acute and convalescent phases originated in the United States, Italy and Spain. T cells, B-cell-depleted T cells, or PBMCs supplied cDNA or gDNA.

The authors' processing: Amplification of reference gene primers provided the estimated nucleated cell counts. Libraries were prepared by immunoSEQ multiplex PCR; TCRdb keeps only in-frame clonotypes and omits some of them. Clone size and the V and J calls come from that table; the DNA yielded D and trimming. The table has approximately 270,000 clones, around 89% seen once. Looked up from germline, CDR1 is LGHDT and CDR2 is YNNKEL (reference sequence). The CDR3 sequence is 13 residues long. V was pared by 5 bases and J by 2 bases, with 9 bases between. The sequenced sample was peripheral blood. The sequence derives from a man aged 30-40 years with acute or convalescent COVID-19. This rearrangement joins TRBV3-1 (or the pseudogene TRBV3-2) to TRBJ2-5, with D maybe TRBD2 (6 bases). The CDR3 is CASSGGTQETQYF. CDR3 sequence (DNA): TGTGCCAGCAGCGGGGGGACGCAAGAGACCCAGTACTTC.